These 28 T cell receptor beta chains share one sample of origin, sequenced in a study of blood T cell repertoires in COVID-19 (TCRdb year 2020). Libraries were constructed by the immunoSEQ multiplex PCR assay. The source is immuneACCESS, and TCRdb retained only in-frame sequences with V and J called. Part of the clones is not carried over; for the studies checked, unresolved V genes explain less than half of this, and the remainder is unexplained. In this sample the table shows fewer than 350,000 clones, around 90% of which occur a single time. Roughly 6.8% of the sample belongs to the ten largest clones. The sequenced sample was peripheral blood. These receptors all stem from a woman in her twenties or thirties with COVID-19, enrolled during active disease.

This chain joins TRBV24-1 and TRBJ1-5, with TRBD1 identical over 9 bases. The CDR3 has 17 amino acids. J gave up 2 bases and V 5 bases, and 9 bases lay outside the gene matches. Germline V gene sequence: CDR1 KGHDR, CDR2 SFDVKD. The CDR3 DNA reads as TGTGCCACCAGTGGCTCCCCGGGACAGGGCGGCAATCAGCCCCAGCATTTT. This gives the protein CATSGSPGQGGNQPQHF.

The genes are TRBV6-2 or TRBV6-3 and TRBJ1-1, with TRBD1 matching over 7 bases. There are 15 residues in the CDR3. Germline trimming cut 4 bases from V and 0 bases from J; bases unmatched to any gene: 5. Germline CDR1 and CDR2: MNHEY and SVGEGT. DNA for the CDR3: TGTGCCAGCAGTTCTCACGACAGGGTGAACACTGAAGCTTTCTTT. Its protein is CASSSHDRVNTEAFF.

The rearrangement joins TRBV7-2 to TRBJ2-7; D ambiguous. The V end was cut by 5 bases, the J end by 1 base, with 12 bases between. Germline V gene sequence: CDR1 SGHTA, CDR2 FQGNSA. This CDR3 has 14 amino acids. CDR3 amino acids: CASSLRVESYEQYF. CDR3 sequence (DNA): TGTGCCAGCAGCCTCCGGGTCGAGTCCTACGAGCAGTACTTC.

V gene TRBV27 combines with J gene TRBJ2-7; D is possibly TRBD1 (5 bases). This CDR3 has 14 residues. Deletions cut 5 bases from V and 5 bases from J, with 16 bases between. In germline, CDR1 is MNHEY, CDR2 SMNVEV (reference sequence). The CDR3 bases are TGTGCCAGCAGTCCCACCCCGTGGGGCCACGAGCAGTACTTC. Amino acids: CASSPTPWGHEQYF.

This chain joins TRBV6-1 and TRBJ2-3, with D possibly TRBD2 on 7 matching bases. The ends were cut back, 2 bases at V and 4 bases at J, with 19 bases in the middle. CDR3 size: 17 residues. CDR1 and CDR2 from the germline V gene are MNHNS and SASEGT. CDR3 sequence: CASSEIRLAGGADTQYF. The CDR3 DNA follows: TGTGCCAGCAGTGAAATCCGACTAGCCGGGGGCGCAGATACGCAGTATTTT.

The chain couples TRBV28 to TRBJ2-7; possible D gene TRBD2, 5 bases. The CDR3 consists of 15 residues. Looked up from germline, CDR1 is MDHEN and CDR2 is SYDVKM. V was cut by 5 bases and J by 3 bases, with 17 bases left in between. The CDR3 here is CASSPRRPLNYEQYF. CDR3 sequence (DNA): TGTGCCAGCAGTCCCAGGAGGCCGCTCAACTACGAGCAGTACTTC.

This rearrangement joins TRBV27 to TRBJ1-5; TRBD1 matches 9 bases. J gave up 3 bases and V 6 bases, and 3 bases lay outside the gene matches. From germline, CDR1 is MNHEY and CDR2 SMNVEV (reference sequence). The CDR3 has 14 residues. This CDR3 reads CASRGTGLNQPQHF. The CDR3 nucleotides are TGTGCCAGCAGGGGGACAGGGCTCAATCAGCCCCAGCATTTT.

The CDR3 DNA reads as TGTGCCAGCAGCCTGGGACTAGCGTTACAAGAGACCCAGTACTTC. Encoded protein: CASSLGLALQETQYF. The chain is built from TRBV9 and TRBJ2-5; 10 nucleotides match TRBD2. Germline V gives CDR1 SGDLS, CDR2 YYNGEE. This CDR3 has 15 residues. Losses at the gene ends were 4 bases for V and 2 bases for J; bases not matched to a gene: 5.

The chain joins TRBV5-1 to TRBJ1-1; D is perhaps TRBD1 (6 bases). The CDR3 runs to 16 residues. V was cut by 1 base and J by 0 bases, with 13 bases left in between. Germline V CDR1 and CDR2: SGHRS, YFSETQ. Here the CDR3 reads CASSLSPGQLNTEAFF. The CDR3 DNA reads as TGCGCCAGCAGCTTGAGCCCTGGACAGTTGAACACTGAAGCTTTCTTT.

This chain uses TRBV5-1 with TRBJ2-1; 8 bases map to TRBD2. Per the germline V gene, CDR1 is SGHRS and CDR2 is YFSETQ. The CDR3 consists of 14 residues. V gave up 2 bases and J gave up 8 bases; unmatched junction bases: 6. CDR3 sequence reads: CASSLSGSFDEQFF. CDR3 in DNA: TGCGCCAGCAGCTTAAGCGGGAGTTTCGATGAGCAGTTCTTC. The variable domain in full, completed from reference TRBV5-1 and TRBJ2-1, reads KAGVTQTPRYLIKTRGQQVTLSCSPISGHRSVSWYQQTPGQGLQFLFEYFSETQRNKGNFPGRFSGRQFSNSRSEMNVSTLELGDSALYLCASSLSGSFDEQFFGPGTRLTVL.

The V gene is TRBV6-4, the J gene TRBJ2-3, with D tentatively TRBD2 (5 bases). Germline CDR1 and CDR2: MRHNA and SNTAGT. The CDR3 has 15 amino acids. The germline V and J ends were trimmed by 3 bases and 5 bases, with 15 bases remaining between them. CDR3 nucleotide sequence: TGTGCCAGCAGTGATGGAGGTTCGGGAAAAGATACGCAGTATTTT. Protein: CASSDGGSGKDTQYF.

V is TRBV24-1 and J is TRBJ2-5; possible D gene TRBD2, 5 bases. V was trimmed by 4 bases and J by 1 base, leaving 6 bases between them. CDR3 length: 13 amino acids. Germline V lookup: CDR1 KGHDR, CDR2 SFDVKD. The CDR3 loop is CATSEGSQETQYF. As DNA, the CDR3 is TGTGCCACCAGTGAGGGGAGCCAAGAGACCCAGTACTTC.

The chain employs TRBV28 and TRBJ2-7; 13 bases align to TRBD2. V shed 8 bases and J 3 bases; nucleotides not matched to a gene: 4. This CDR3 is built from 14 residues. Germline CDR1 MDHEN, CDR2 SYDVKM. The CDR3 coding sequence is TGTGCCAGCGGACTAGCGGGAGCCAGCTACGAGCAGTACTTC. It yields the protein CASGLAGASYEQYF.

This chain connects TRBV5-8 to TRBJ2-7, with 10 nucleotides matching TRBD1. The CDR3 is 17 residues long. V lost 4 bases to trimming and J lost 5 bases; unmatched junction nucleotides: 15. CDR1 is SGHTS, CDR2 YDEGEE, per germline. The DNA of the CDR3 is TGTGCCAGCAGCGTACGACAGGGGGCTAGTCTCTACGACGAGCAGTACTTC. Translated: CASSVRQGASLYDEQYF.

This chain links TRBV25-1 with TRBJ2-5; weak D call: TRBD1 (5 bases). Germline assignment: CDR1 MGHDK and CDR2 SYGVNS. Trimming pared 1 base from V and 7 bases from J, leaving 16 bases between. CDR3 length equals 15 residues. The CDR3: CASSESGRGAATQYF. CDR3 in DNA: TGTGCCAGCAGTGAATCCGGCCGTGGGGCCGCGACCCAGTACTTC.

The chain employs TRBV5-1 and TRBJ2-2, with 8 positions matching TRBD1. V was pared by 1 base and J by 6 bases, with 5 bases of the junction left unmatched. The CDR3 is made up of 15 amino acids. CDR1 and CDR2 (germline): SGHRS, YFSETQ. CDR3 DNA: TGCGCCAGCAGCTTGAGATCGACAGGGGCCGGGGAGCTGTTTTTT. It encodes CASSLRSTGAGELFF.

The chain has TRBV5-1 and TRBJ2-3; no clear D. CDR3 length: 14 amino acids. Germline CDR1 reads SGHRS; CDR2 reads YFSETQ. The ends were cut back, 5 bases at V and 2 bases at J, with 12 bases in the middle. CDR3 sequence reads: CASRRSDHTDTQYF. The CDR3 coding sequence is TGCGCCAGCAGAAGAAGCGATCACACAGATACGCAGTATTTT.

The chain has TRBV10-2 and TRBJ2-1, with 12 bases aligning to TRBD2. Germline V lookup: CDR1 WSHSY, CDR2 SAAADI. Losses at the gene ends were 10 bases for V and 10 bases for J; bases not matched to a gene: 14. The CDR3 covers 15 residues. The CDR3 protein is CANKGRLAGVLEQFF. Written as DNA, the CDR3 is TGCGCCAACAAGGGAAGACTAGCGGGAGTATTAGAGCAGTTCTTC.

V and J are TRBV30 and TRBJ1-5; 7 bases agree with TRBD1. The CDR3 has 14 amino acids. Trimming removed 3 bases from V and 2 bases from J; junction bases left unmatched: 4. Germline loops: CDR1 GTSNPN, CDR2 SVGIG (reference sequence). The CDR3 loop reads CAWSEGAGNQPQHF. The CDR3 DNA sequence: TGTGCCTGGAGCGAGGGGGCTGGCAATCAGCCCCAGCATTTT.

V and J are TRBV18 and TRBJ2-5; 11 bases map to TRBD1. Germline trimming cut 3 bases from V and 1 base from J; bases unmatched to any gene: 1. This CDR3 region has 15 residues. Germline CDR1 KGHSH, CDR2 LQKENI. CDR3 sequence reads: CASSPGQGAQETQYF. DNA of the CDR3: TGTGCCAGCTCACCCGGACAGGGGGCCCAAGAGACCCAGTACTTC.

The V and J genes are TRBV27 and TRBJ1-5; tentatively, D is TRBD1 (5 bases). Trimming took 5 bases from V and 2 from J, leaving 13 bases between them. Germline CDR1 reads MNHEY; CDR2 reads SMNVEV (reference sequence). The CDR3 consists of 15 residues. This chain's CDR3 is CASSAVGGGNQPQHF. The CDR3 region has the DNA TGTGCCAGCAGTGCCGTGGGGGGAGGCAATCAGCCCCAGCATTTT.

V is TRBV7-9 and J is TRBJ1-2; TRBD1 matches 8 bases. Germline loops: CDR1 SEHNR, CDR2 FQNEAQ (reference sequence). V lost 6 bases and J lost 4; bases outside the gene matches: 4. CDR3 length: 13 amino acids. CDR3 protein: CASRPDRAYGYTF. The DNA of the CDR3 is TGTGCCAGCAGACCGGACAGGGCCTATGGCTACACCTTC.

The rearrangement joins TRBV11-1 to TRBJ2-3; TRBD2 matches 13 bases. This CDR3 comprises 16 residues. Germline loops: CDR1 SGHAT, CDR2 FQDESV (reference sequence). V shed 5 bases and J 4 bases; nucleotides not matched to a gene: 6. The CDR3 reads CASSPRLAGGPDTQYF. As DNA, the CDR3 is TGTGCCAGCAGCCCCAGACTAGCGGGAGGCCCAGATACGCAGTATTTT.

The chain recombines TRBV18 with TRBJ2-2; TRBD2 might be the D (5 bases). In germline, CDR1 is KGHSH, CDR2 LQKENI. Deletions cut 3 bases from V and 6 bases from J, with 14 bases between. The CDR3 loop spans 15 amino acids. The CDR3 DNA reads as TGTGCCAGCTCACCGTCGACTAAACTGTCCGGGGAGCTGTTTTTT. It yields the protein CASSPSTKLSGELFF.

The chain couples TRBV7-9 to TRBJ2-1, with a tentative D call TRBD1 (6 bases). The germline CDR1 and CDR2 sequences are SEHNR and FQNEAQ (reference sequence). V was trimmed by 5 bases and J by 8 bases, leaving 22 bases between them. This CDR3 contains 16 residues. The CDR3 loop reads CASSPYGQGSGDEQFF. CDR3 bases: TGTGCCAGCAGCCCATACGGTCAGGGATCAGGGGATGAGCAGTTCTTC.

The rearrangement uses TRBV30 and TRBJ1-2; a possible D gene is TRBD1 (5 bases). The CDR3 spans 13 residues. Germline CDR1 is GTSNPN and CDR2 is SVGIG (reference sequence). Trimming cost V 1 base and J 8 bases, with 14 bases left between them. The CDR3, as DNA: TGTGCCTGGAGTGGCCAGGGAGGGCTAGGCTACACCTTC. Translating gives CAWSGQGGLGYTF. Supplemented by reference TRBV30 and TRBJ1-2, the full variable domain reads SQTIHQWPATLVQPVGSPLSLECTVEGTSNPNLYWYRQAAGRGLQLLFYSVGIGQISSEVPQNLSASRPQDRQFILSSKKLLLSDSGFYLCAWSGQGGLGYTFGSGTRLTVV.

The count of this clone is one. The V gene is TRBV6-5, the J gene TRBJ2-7; TRBD1 matches 8 bases. The CDR3 loop spans 12 amino acids. Germline V gene data show CDR1 as MNHEY and CDR2 as SVGAGI. Trimming at V came to 10 bases and at J to 7 bases, leaving 9 bases not matched to a gene. The CDR3 coding sequence is TGTGCCACCGGACAGGGCCCTATGGAGCAGTACTTC. It specifies CATGQGPMEQYF.

The V call is TRBV19, the J call TRBJ1-4; no firm D call. This CDR3 region has 15 residues. The germline CDR1 and CDR2 sequences are LNHDA and SQIVND (reference sequence). With 0 bases removed from V and 8 bases from J, the gap between germline ends came to 13 bases. The chain's CDR3 is CASSIEEVTREKLFF. The CDR3 DNA is TGTGCCAGTAGTATAGAAGAGGTCACGAGAGAAAAACTGTTTTTT.